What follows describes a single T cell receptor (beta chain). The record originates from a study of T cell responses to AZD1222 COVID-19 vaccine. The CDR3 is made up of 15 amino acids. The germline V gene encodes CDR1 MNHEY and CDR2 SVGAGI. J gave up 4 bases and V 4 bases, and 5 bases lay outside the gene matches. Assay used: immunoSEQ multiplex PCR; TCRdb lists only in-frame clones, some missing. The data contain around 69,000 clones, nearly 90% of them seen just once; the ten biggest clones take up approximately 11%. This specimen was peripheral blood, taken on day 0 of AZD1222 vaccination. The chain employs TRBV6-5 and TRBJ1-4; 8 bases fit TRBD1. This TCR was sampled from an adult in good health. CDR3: CASSLTGGINEKLFF. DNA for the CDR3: TGTGCCAGCAGTTTAACAGGGGGAATTAATGAAAAACTGTTTTTT.